These 11 T cell receptor beta chains were sequenced from one sample in a study of low-dose radiotherapy and immunotherapy resistance in tumors. Stated time point: after trial treatment. Treatment given: LDRT plus nivolumab, ipilimumab, low-dose cyclophosphamide and aspirin (RACIN trial). TCR amplification used 20 to 25 PCR cycles, a constant-region primer and a V-primer adapter. TCRdb analysed the reads with MiXCR anew, one entry per CDR3 protein. The data contain some 52,000 distinct CDR3 sequences, around 34% of them singletons. Sequenced material: PBMCs, taken after low-dose radiotherapy plus immunotherapy. Source of these receptors: a male donor with rectosigmoid adenocarcinoma.

By proportion, this clonotype is medium-sized. The rearrangement links TRBV28 to TRBJ1-1; D not certain. Looked up from germline, CDR1 is MDHEN and CDR2 is SYDVKM. The CDR3 consists of 14 residues. Between the trimmed V and J ends, which lost 8 bases and 6 bases, there was a span of 19 bases. For the CDR3, the DNA is TGTGCCAGCTACGCTATGGGGTTAATATCTGAAGCTTTCTTT. Translating gives CASYAMGLISEAFF.

By frequency in the sample, this clonotype is medium-sized. The rearrangement joins TRBV2 to TRBJ2-3; unclear D gene. Trimming pared 7 bases from V and 2 bases from J, leaving 10 bases between. This CDR3 region has 13 residues. Germline V lookup: CDR1 SNHLY, CDR2 FYNNEI. The CDR3 spells CASNAPFTDTQYF. The CDR3 nucleotides are TGTGCCAGCAATGCACCCTTCACAGATACGCAGTATTTT.

The chain links TRBV5-4 to TRBJ2-3; D call uncertain. V shed 10 bases and J shed 2 bases, with 11 bases lying between them. The CDR3 is 12 amino acids. From germline, CDR1 is SGHNT and CDR2 YYREEE (reference sequence). The CDR3 DNA is TGTGCCGTGCGAGATAACACAGATACGCAGTATTTT. This gives the protein CAVRDNTDTQYF.

This clonotype was seen repeatedly, ten times or more. V is TRBV7-2 and J is TRBJ2-1; TRBD2 matches at 13 bases. The germline V gene encodes CDR1 SGHTA and CDR2 FQGNSA. V was clipped by 6 bases and J by 9 bases; unmatched bases: 5. The CDR3 covers 14 residues. The CDR3 here is CASSGLAGASEQFF. For the CDR3, the DNA is TGTGCCAGCAGTGGACTAGCGGGAGCCAGTGAGCAGTTCTTC.

This clonotype was recorded many times. This sequence joins TRBV7-6 and TRBJ2-7; 7 nucleotides match TRBD1. The CDR3 spans 15 residues. The germline CDR1 and CDR2 sequences are SGHVS and FNYEAQ. The ends lost 4 bases at V and 6 bases at J; junction bases unmatched: 12. CDR3 sequence (DNA): TGTGCCAGCAGCTCCACCGGGACAGACATTCGCGAGCAGTACTTC. It is translated as CASSSTGTDIREQYF.

This clonotype was seen many times. The chain carries TRBV28 and TRBJ2-7, with 9 positions matching TRBD1. The germline V gene encodes CDR1 MDHEN and CDR2 SYDVKM. The CDR3 loop spans 15 amino acids. J was trimmed by 3 bases and V by 3 bases; bases with no gene match: 6. DNA of the CDR3: TGTGCCAGCAGTTTCACCGGGACAGGGCGCTACGAGCAGTACTTC. It is translated as CASSFTGTGRYEQYF.

There are a few counts of this clonotype. The chain recombines TRBV4-1 with TRBJ2-3; 7 positions agree with TRBD1. Trimming took 2 bases from V and 1 from J; bases not matched to a gene: 3. The germline V gene encodes CDR1 MGHRA and CDR2 YSYEKL. The CDR3 runs to 15 residues. The CDR3 DNA reads as TGCGCCAGCAGCCAAAGAGACAGGGGCACAGATACGCAGTATTTT. Its protein product is CASSQRDRGTDTQYF.

This clonotype was recorded at least ten times. J is TRBJ1-4 and V is TRBV25-1, with TRBD1 matching over 10 bases. The CDR3 sequence is 16 residues long. Germline V CDR1 and CDR2: MGHDK, SYGVNS. Trimming removed 2 bases from V and 6 bases from J; junction bases left unmatched: 6. The CDR3 DNA reads TGTGCCAGCAGTGAAATCTGGACAGGGGGATATGAAAAACTGTTTTTT. Protein: CASSEIWTGGYEKLFF.

A note on this clonotype: A read error may produce the germline difference seen at one junction end. The chain recombines TRBV18 with TRBJ2-7; a weak D match, TRBD1 (6 bases). The CDR3 loop spans 15 amino acids. CDR1 is KGHSH and CDR2 is LQKENI in the germline V gene. CDR3 residues: CASPQSGTRSYEQYF. The DNA for the CDR3 is TGTGCCAGCCCACAGTCCGGGACAAGGTCCTACGAACAGTACTTC.

This clonotype was counted only a few times. This sequence joins TRBV29-1 and TRBJ2-1, with TRBD2 identical over 7 bases. Germline V gene data show CDR1 as SQVTM and CDR2 as ANQGSEA. Trimming removed 7 bases from V and 12 bases from J; junction bases left unmatched: 9. The CDR3 spans 11 residues. In nucleotides, the CDR3 is TGCAGCGCCACCACGTCGGGAGGGCAGTTCTTC. It translates to CSATTSGGQFF.

The chain links TRBV10-3 to TRBJ1-2; D call uncertain. CDR1 is ENHRY and CDR2 is SYGVKD in the germline V gene. The CDR3 sequence is 12 residues long. V lost 4 bases to trimming and J lost 0 bases, with 3 bases between them. The CDR3 loop is CAISAANYGYTF. For the CDR3, the DNA is TGTGCCATCAGTGCCGCTAACTATGGCTACACCTTC.